Shown below are 30 T cell receptor beta chains from a single sample sequenced in a study of technical replicates of blood from a handful of donors. Assay: immunoSEQ multiplex PCR; the TCRdb copy retains only in-frame clones and omits some. Of some 48,000 clones in the sample, about 90% were seen once. Material: PBMCs. These receptor sequences come from a human donor in good health. Some clones in this sample may be carry-over from other donors' samples.

The chain combines TRBV11-2 with TRBJ2-7, with D possibly TRBD2 on 5 matching bases. Deletions cut 3 bases from V and 0 bases from J, with 12 bases between. The germline V gene has CDR1 SGHAT and CDR2 FQNNGV. This CDR3 comprises 15 residues. Written as DNA, the CDR3 is TGTGCCAGCAGCTTTATAAGCGGTAGCTCCTACGAGCAGTACTTC. The encoded protein is CASSFISGSSYEQYF.

The CDR3 loop is CASSSQQGSVDNEQFF. The CDR3 region has the DNA TGTGCCAGCAGCTCACAACAGGGATCGGTAGACAATGAGCAGTTCTTC. This sequence joins TRBV13 and TRBJ2-1, with D maybe TRBD1 (6 bases). This CDR3 comprises 16 residues. Germline CDR1 reads PRHDT; CDR2 reads FYEKMQ (reference sequence). The germline V and J ends were trimmed by 4 bases and 5 bases, with 18 bases remaining between them.

The chain recombines TRBV4-3 with TRBJ2-7; TRBD1 matches 7 bases. The CDR3 loop spans 17 amino acids. V trimming: 4 bases; J trimming: 1 base; junction bases outside the gene matches: 13. Germline V CDR1 and CDR2: LGHNA, YSLEER. The chain's CDR3 is CASSPGTASSRSYEQYF. CDR3 DNA sequence: TGCGCCAGCAGCCCAGGGACAGCGTCTAGCCGATCCTACGAGCAGTACTTC.

This rearrangement joins TRBV4-2 to TRBJ2-5; 10 positions agree with TRBD1. CDR1 is LGHNA, CDR2 YNFKEQ, per germline. CDR3 length: 16 amino acids. The ends lost 0 bases at V and 5 bases at J; junction bases unmatched: 6. The CDR3 DNA reads as TGTGCCAGCAGCCAAGACGGGACAGGGGTTAGGGAGACCCAGTACTTC. This translates into CASSQDGTGVRETQYF.

This clone was observed a single time. The gene calls are TRBV6-4 and TRBJ1-1, with D maybe TRBD1 (6 bases). The V and J ends lost 7 bases and 0 bases respectively, with 21 bases between them. Germline CDR1 reads MRHNA; CDR2 reads SNTAGT. The CDR3 length is 17 residues. The CDR3 sequence: CASTRTVPRGVNTEAFF. The CDR3 bases are TGTGCCAGCACCCGGACCGTTCCCAGGGGAGTGAACACTGAAGCTTTCTTT.

This chain uses TRBV13 with TRBJ2-3; 14 bases fit TRBD2. J lost 4 bases, V lost 5 bases, and 8 bases had no gene match. CDR3 size: 17 residues. Germline lookup yields CDR1 PRHDT and CDR2 FYEKMQ (reference sequence). The CDR3 spells CASSPGTSGRGSDTQYF. For the CDR3, the DNA is TGTGCCAGCAGCCCGGGGACTAGCGGGAGAGGCTCAGATACGCAGTATTTT.

The chain employs TRBV2 and TRBJ2-5, with unresolved D. The germline CDR1 and CDR2 sequences are SNHLY and FYNNEI. The CDR3 has 14 residues. Trimming shortened V by 3 bases and J by 2 bases, and 10 bases separated the two germline ends. The DNA of the CDR3 is TGTGCCAGCAGTGAGTTGACACAACAAGAGACCCAGTACTTC. As protein: CASSELTQQETQYF.

The chain employs TRBV11-1 and TRBJ2-5; 8 nucleotides line up with TRBD1. The ends lost 7 bases at V and 5 bases at J; junction bases unmatched: 12. Germline values: CDR1 SGHAT, CDR2 FQDESV (reference sequence). This CDR3 has 15 residues. The CDR3 loop is CASTPTGAAGETQYF. CDR3 nucleotide sequence: TGTGCCAGCACCCCGACAGGGGCGGCCGGGGAGACCCAGTACTTC.

This clone occurred once. In DNA form, the CDR3 reads TGTGCCAGCAGCTCGGACAGCCCCAATCAGCCCCAGCATTTT. It encodes CASSSDSPNQPQHF. J is TRBJ1-5 and V is TRBV7-9, with D possibly matching TRBD1 (6 bases). Germline V lookup: CDR1 SEHNR, CDR2 FQNEAQ (reference sequence). With 4 bases removed from V and 3 bases from J, the gap between germline ends came to 10 bases. This CDR3 comprises 14 residues.

This chain links TRBV5-4 with TRBJ2-3; 9 positions match TRBD2. Germline-derived CDR1 and CDR2 are SGHNT and YYREEE (reference sequence). This CDR3 spans 17 amino acids. Losses at the gene ends were 1 base for V and 3 bases for J; bases not matched to a gene: 9. CDR3 protein: CASSLPGTSFVTDTQYF. CDR3 sequence (DNA): TGTGCCAGCAGCTTGCCCGGGACTAGCTTTGTTACAGATACGCAGTATTTT. Based on the CDR3 plus reference TRBV5-4 and TRBJ2-3, the full variable domain is ETGVTQSPTHLIKTRGQQVTLRCSSQSGHNTVSWYQQALGQGPQFIFQYYREEENGRGNFPPRFSGLQFPNYSSELNVNALELDDSALYLCASSLPGTSFVTDTQYFGPGTRLTVL.

The V and J genes are TRBV7-2 and TRBJ2-3, with D perhaps TRBD2 (6 bases). There are 15 residues in the CDR3. Trimming removed 5 bases from V and 3 bases from J, with 15 bases in between. CDR1 and CDR2 (germline): SGHTA, FQGNSA. In DNA, the CDR3 is TGTGCCAGCAGCATCTCGAGACTAGGGACAGATACGCAGTATTTT. As protein: CASSISRLGTDTQYF.

V and J are TRBV5-4 and TRBJ2-1; TRBD2 agrees at 13 bases. The CDR3 covers 16 residues. Germline-derived CDR1 and CDR2 are SGHNT and YYREEE (reference sequence). V trimming: 4 bases; J trimming: 6 bases; junction bases outside the gene matches: 7. CDR3 in DNA: TGTGCCAGCAGCGCCTCCCGGACTAGCGGGAGCAATGAGCAGTTCTTC. It specifies CASSASRTSGSNEQFF.

The chain is built from TRBV5-4 and TRBJ1-2, with D perhaps matching TRBD1 (5 bases). Per germline, CDR1 SGHNT and CDR2 YYREEE (reference sequence). V lost 2 bases, J lost 3 bases, and 14 bases lay in between. This CDR3 spans 15 amino acids. The CDR3 protein is CASSFGVGGDYGYTF. The CDR3 nucleotides read TGTGCCAGCAGCTTCGGAGTGGGAGGGGACTATGGCTACACCTTC. The entire variable domain, with the rest obtained from reference TRBV5-4 and TRBJ1-2, is as follows: ETGVTQSPTHLIKTRGQQVTLRCSSQSGHNTVSWYQQALGQGPQFIFQYYREEENGRGNFPPRFSGLQFPNYSSELNVNALELDDSALYLCASSFGVGGDYGYTFGSGTRLTVV.

The chain is built from TRBV5-6 and TRBJ1-1; the D is unclear. From germline, CDR1 is SGHDT and CDR2 YYEEEE. V dropped 0 bases and J dropped 11 bases, with 14 bases sitting between them. The CDR3 consists of 13 residues. Here the CDR3 reads CASSLGAQMRAFF. For the CDR3, the DNA is TGTGCCAGCAGCTTGGGGGCGCAGATGCGCGCTTTCTTT.

The CDR3 spells CASSPFLAGGYEQYF. The CDR3, as DNA: TGCGCCAGCAGCCCGTTTCTAGCGGGAGGTTACGAGCAGTACTTC. The chain recombines TRBV4-1 with TRBJ2-7; 11 bases are shared with TRBD2. Germline CDR1 and CDR2: MGHRA and YSYEKL. The ends lost 4 bases at V and 4 bases at J; junction bases unmatched: 6. The CDR3 spans 15 residues.

The chain joins TRBV6-5 to TRBJ2-7, with a tentative D call TRBD2 (5 bases). Trimming shortened V by 2 bases and J by 1 base, and 12 bases separated the two germline ends. The CDR3 contains 15 residues. Per the germline V gene, CDR1 is MNHEY and CDR2 is SVGAGI. The CDR3 nucleotides are TGTGCCAGCAGTTACGAGTCTGGGAGATCCTACGAGCAGTACTTC. This encodes CASSYESGRSYEQYF.

This chain connects TRBV13 to TRBJ1-1; perhaps TRBD1 as D (6 bases). CDR3 length: 14 amino acids. V gave up 5 bases and J gave up 4 bases, with 14 bases separating them. From germline, CDR1 is PRHDT and CDR2 FYEKMQ (reference sequence). The chain's CDR3 is CASSRQRGFTEAFF. The DNA for the CDR3 is TGTGCCAGCAGCCGCCAGAGGGGGTTCACTGAAGCTTTCTTT.

The chain employs TRBV5-4 and TRBJ2-3; no firm D call. This CDR3 has 12 amino acids. The V and J ends lost 0 bases and 3 bases respectively, with 2 bases between them. Germline CDR1 reads SGHNT; CDR2 reads YYREEE (reference sequence). The DNA for the CDR3 is TGTGCCAGCAGCTTGGCAACAGATACGCAGTATTTT. Its translation is CASSLATDTQYF.

The chain links TRBV7-9 to TRBJ1-1; tentative D call: TRBD1 (5 bases). Between the trimmed V and J ends, which lost 5 bases and 12 bases, there was a span of 16 bases. Germline CDR1 SEHNR, CDR2 FQNEAQ (reference sequence). The CDR3 is 12 residues long. The CDR3 DNA reads as TGTGCCAGCAGCCAGACAGCAGGCTCCTCTTTCTTT. It is translated as CASSQTAGSSFF.

The V and J genes are TRBV7-3 and TRBJ1-1; perhaps TRBD1 as D (6 bases). V was cut by 4 bases and J by 1 base, with 7 bases left in between. The CDR3 consists of 13 residues. CDR1 and CDR2 (germline): SGHTA, FQGTGA. The CDR3 DNA reads as TGTGCCAGCAGCTCGGACAGGAACACTGAAGCTTTCTTT. It yields the protein CASSSDRNTEAFF.

The chain joins TRBV19 to TRBJ1-4; D is ambiguous. The CDR3 runs to 15 residues. CDR1 is LNHDA, CDR2 SQIVND, per germline (reference sequence). V was pared by 6 bases and J by 0 bases, with 11 bases between. CDR3: CASRTGIATNEKLFF. In DNA form, the CDR3 reads TGTGCCAGTAGGACCGGGATCGCAACTAATGAAAAACTGTTTTTT.

The rearrangement joins TRBV19 to TRBJ1-5, with no clear D. The ends were cut back, 3 bases at V and 1 base at J, with 10 bases in the middle. CDR1 and CDR2 from the germline V gene are LNHDA and SQIVND (reference sequence). This CDR3 has 15 residues. In DNA form, the CDR3 reads TGTGCCAGTAGTATTTACCCCGCGAGCAATCAGCCCCAGCATTTT. Protein product: CASSIYPASNQPQHF.

The J gene is TRBJ1-1, the V gene TRBV6-5; 8 bases are shared with TRBD1. The CDR3 runs to 16 residues. The V gene's germline CDR1 is MNHEY and CDR2 SVGAGI. V shed 0 bases, J shed 1 base, and the junction held 4 bases outside the gene matches. The CDR3 DNA follows: TGTGCCAGCAGTTACTCCTCAGGGGGCCGGAACACTGAAGCTTTCTTT. This codes for CASSYSSGGRNTEAFF.

V and J are TRBV6-4 and TRBJ2-3, with 11 bases fitting TRBD2. Germline V gives CDR1 MRHNA, CDR2 SNTAGT. V was pared by 6 bases and J by 0 bases, with 2 bases of the junction left unmatched. The CDR3 length is 15 residues. The CDR3 spells CASRLAGGSTDTQYF. The CDR3 DNA sequence: TGTGCCAGCAGGCTAGCGGGGGGCAGCACAGATACGCAGTATTTT.

This clone came up once. The chain recombines TRBV5-1 with TRBJ2-7; 8 bases agree with TRBD2. The CDR3 runs 15 residues. The V segment lost 1 base and the J segment 4 bases; nucleotides outside the gene matches: 7. CDR1 is SGHRS and CDR2 is YFSETQ in the germline V gene. CDR3 region: CASSLMAGGSYEQYF. Here the CDR3 DNA reads TGCGCCAGCAGCTTGATGGCGGGGGGATCTTACGAGCAGTACTTC.

The V and J genes are TRBV7-2 and TRBJ1-1, with 8 bases that match TRBD1. This CDR3 contains 15 residues. Germline CDR1 SGHTA, CDR2 FQGNSA. The trim removed 5 bases at V and 1 base at J, leaving 6 bases unmatched. CDR3 DNA sequence: TGTGCCAGCAGCGCCCGGGACAGGCGGAACACTGAAGCTTTCTTT. Translated, it gives CASSARDRRNTEAFF.

The J gene is TRBJ2-7, the V gene TRBV10-3, with D possibly being TRBD2 (5 bases). The germline V gene encodes CDR1 ENHRY and CDR2 SYGVKD. CDR3 length: 12 amino acids. The V end lost 4 bases, the J end lost 4 bases, and 8 bases lay between the germline ends. The CDR3 here is CAISAEGYEQYF. DNA of the CDR3: TGTGCCATCAGTGCAGAGGGTTACGAGCAGTACTTC.

The genes are TRBV30 and TRBJ2-5; 7 nucleotides agree with TRBD2. The CDR3 runs to 13 residues. Germline loops: CDR1 GTSNPN, CDR2 SVGIG (reference sequence). After removal of 2 bases from V and 4 bases from J, the junction contained 4 bases not matched to a gene. The CDR3 sequence: CAWSPPGGETQYF. CDR3 DNA sequence: TGTGCCTGGAGTCCCCCGGGGGGAGAGACCCAGTACTTC.

The rearrangement uses TRBV29-1 and TRBJ2-7; D is possibly TRBD1 (6 bases). V was cut by 4 bases and J by 0 bases, with 13 bases left in between. The germline V gene encodes CDR1 SQVTM and CDR2 ANQGSEA. The length of the CDR3 is 14 residues. The CDR3 region has the DNA TGCAGCGTTGGAGGGGGTTACAGCTCCTACGAGCAGTACTTC. This gives the protein CSVGGGYSSYEQYF.

The chain employs TRBV7-2 and TRBJ2-7; 8 bases match TRBD2. Unmatched junction bases numbered 2, after V lost 3 bases and J lost 1 base. This CDR3 comprises 14 residues. Germline V gene sequence: CDR1 SGHTA, CDR2 FQGNSA. The CDR3 sequence: CASSFTSGSYEQYF. The DNA of the CDR3 is TGTGCCAGCAGCTTTACTAGCGGATCCTACGAGCAGTACTTC.